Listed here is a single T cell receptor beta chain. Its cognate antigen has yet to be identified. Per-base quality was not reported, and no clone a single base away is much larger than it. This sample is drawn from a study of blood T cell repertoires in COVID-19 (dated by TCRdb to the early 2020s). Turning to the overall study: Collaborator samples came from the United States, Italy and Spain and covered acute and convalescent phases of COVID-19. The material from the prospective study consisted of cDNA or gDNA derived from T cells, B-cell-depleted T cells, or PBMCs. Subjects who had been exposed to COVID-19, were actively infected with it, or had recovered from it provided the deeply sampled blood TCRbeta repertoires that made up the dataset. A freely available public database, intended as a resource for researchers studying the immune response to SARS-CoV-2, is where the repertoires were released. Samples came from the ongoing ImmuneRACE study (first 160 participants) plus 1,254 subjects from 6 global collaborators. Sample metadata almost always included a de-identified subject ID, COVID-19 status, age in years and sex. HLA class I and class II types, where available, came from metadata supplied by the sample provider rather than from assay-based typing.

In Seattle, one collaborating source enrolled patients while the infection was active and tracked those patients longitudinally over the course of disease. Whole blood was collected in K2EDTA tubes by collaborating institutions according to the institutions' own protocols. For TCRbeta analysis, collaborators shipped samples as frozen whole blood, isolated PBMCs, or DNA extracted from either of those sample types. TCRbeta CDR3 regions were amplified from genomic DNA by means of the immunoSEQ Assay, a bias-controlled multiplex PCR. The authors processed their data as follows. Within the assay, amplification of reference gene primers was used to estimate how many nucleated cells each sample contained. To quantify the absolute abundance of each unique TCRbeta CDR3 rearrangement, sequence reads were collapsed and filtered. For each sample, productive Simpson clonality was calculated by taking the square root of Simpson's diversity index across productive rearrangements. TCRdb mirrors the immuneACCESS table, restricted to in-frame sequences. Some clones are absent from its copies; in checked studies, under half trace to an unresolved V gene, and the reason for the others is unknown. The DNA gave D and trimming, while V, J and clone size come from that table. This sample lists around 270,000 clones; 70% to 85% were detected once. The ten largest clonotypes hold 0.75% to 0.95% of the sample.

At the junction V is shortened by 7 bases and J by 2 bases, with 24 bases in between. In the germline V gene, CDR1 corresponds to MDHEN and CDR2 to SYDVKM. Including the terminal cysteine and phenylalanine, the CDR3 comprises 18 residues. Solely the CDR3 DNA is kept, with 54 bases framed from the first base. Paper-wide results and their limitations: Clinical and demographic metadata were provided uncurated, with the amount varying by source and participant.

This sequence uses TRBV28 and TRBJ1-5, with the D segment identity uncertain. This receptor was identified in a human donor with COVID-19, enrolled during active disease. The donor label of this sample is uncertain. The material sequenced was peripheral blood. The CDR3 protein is CASTPKGRLTSRNQPQHF. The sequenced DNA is TGTGCCAGCACCCCGAAGGGCAGACTAACCTCCCGCAATCAGCCCCAGCATTTT.